This TCR beta chain was obtained from a study of blood T cell repertoires in COVID-19. Assay used: immunoSEQ multiplex PCR; TCRdb lists only in-frame clones, some missing. In the table there are around 37,000 clones, roughly 84% of which are singletons. This clone was found once. The sample was peripheral blood. The origin of this receptor is a human donor in a cohort sampled during active COVID-19.

The CDR3 DNA is TGTGCCAGCAGCCTGGACAGGAAGAATTCACCCCTCCACTTT. Its protein is CASSLDRKNSPLHF. The chain has TRBV7-8 and TRBJ1-6; 7 positions match TRBD1. J was trimmed by 7 bases and V by 5 bases; bases with no gene match: 5. The length of the CDR3 is 14 residues. The V gene's germline CDR1 is SGHVS and CDR2 FQNEAQ.